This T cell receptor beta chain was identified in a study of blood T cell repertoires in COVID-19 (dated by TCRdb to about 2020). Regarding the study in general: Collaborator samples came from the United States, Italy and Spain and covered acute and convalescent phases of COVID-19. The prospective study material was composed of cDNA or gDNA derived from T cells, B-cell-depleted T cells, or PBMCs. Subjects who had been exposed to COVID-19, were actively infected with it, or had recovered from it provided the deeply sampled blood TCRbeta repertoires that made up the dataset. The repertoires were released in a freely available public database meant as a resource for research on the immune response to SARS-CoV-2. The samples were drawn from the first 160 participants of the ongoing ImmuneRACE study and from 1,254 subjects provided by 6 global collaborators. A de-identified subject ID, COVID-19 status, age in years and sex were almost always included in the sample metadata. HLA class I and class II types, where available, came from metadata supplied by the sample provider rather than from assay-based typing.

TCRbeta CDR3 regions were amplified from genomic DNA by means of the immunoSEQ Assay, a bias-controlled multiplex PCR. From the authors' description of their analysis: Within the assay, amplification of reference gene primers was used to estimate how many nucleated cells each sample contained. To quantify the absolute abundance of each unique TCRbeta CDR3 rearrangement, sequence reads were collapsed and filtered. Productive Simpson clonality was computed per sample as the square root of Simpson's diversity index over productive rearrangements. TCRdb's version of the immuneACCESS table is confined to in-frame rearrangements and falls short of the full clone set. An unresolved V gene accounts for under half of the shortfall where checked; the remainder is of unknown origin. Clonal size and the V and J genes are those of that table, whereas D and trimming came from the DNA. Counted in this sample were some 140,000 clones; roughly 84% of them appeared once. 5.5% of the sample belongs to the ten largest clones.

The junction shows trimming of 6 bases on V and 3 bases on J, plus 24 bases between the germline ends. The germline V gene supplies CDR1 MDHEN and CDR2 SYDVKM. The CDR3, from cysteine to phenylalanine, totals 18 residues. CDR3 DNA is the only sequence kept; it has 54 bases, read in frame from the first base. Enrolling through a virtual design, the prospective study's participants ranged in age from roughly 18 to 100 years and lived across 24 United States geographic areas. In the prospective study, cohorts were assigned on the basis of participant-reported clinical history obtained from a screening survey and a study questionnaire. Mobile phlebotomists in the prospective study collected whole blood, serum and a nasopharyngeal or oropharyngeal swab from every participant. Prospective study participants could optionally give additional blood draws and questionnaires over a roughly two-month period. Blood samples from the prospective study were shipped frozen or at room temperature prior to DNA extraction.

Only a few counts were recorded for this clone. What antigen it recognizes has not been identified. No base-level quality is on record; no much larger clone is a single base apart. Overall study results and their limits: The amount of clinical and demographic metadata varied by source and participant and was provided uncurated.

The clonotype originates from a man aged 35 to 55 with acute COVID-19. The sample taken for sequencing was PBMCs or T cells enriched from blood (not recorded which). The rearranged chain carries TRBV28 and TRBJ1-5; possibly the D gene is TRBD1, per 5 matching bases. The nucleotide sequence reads TGTGCCAGCAGCCTAACCCAGAGGGGACTTACTACCAATCAGCCCCAGCATTTT. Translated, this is CASSLTQRGLTTNQPQHF.